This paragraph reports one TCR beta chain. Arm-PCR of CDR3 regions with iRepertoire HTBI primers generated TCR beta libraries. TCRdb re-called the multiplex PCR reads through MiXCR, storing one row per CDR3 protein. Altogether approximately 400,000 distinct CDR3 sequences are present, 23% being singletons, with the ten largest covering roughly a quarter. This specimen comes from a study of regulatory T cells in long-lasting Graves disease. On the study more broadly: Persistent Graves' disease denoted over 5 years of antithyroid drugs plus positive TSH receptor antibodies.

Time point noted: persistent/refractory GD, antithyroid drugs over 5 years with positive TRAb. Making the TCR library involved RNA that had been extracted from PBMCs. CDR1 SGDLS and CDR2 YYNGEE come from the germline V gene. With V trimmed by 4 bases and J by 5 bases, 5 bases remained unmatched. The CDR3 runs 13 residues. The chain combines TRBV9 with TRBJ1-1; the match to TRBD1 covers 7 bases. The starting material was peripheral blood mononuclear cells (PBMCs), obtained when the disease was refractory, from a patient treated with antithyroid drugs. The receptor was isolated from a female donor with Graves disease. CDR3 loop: CASSIQQGTEAFF. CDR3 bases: TGTGCCAGCAGCATCCAACAGGGGACTGAAGCTTTCTTT.